These T cell receptor beta chains were read from a single sample in a study of spatial heterogeneity in lung cancer. TCRdb called the 5' RACE reads again in MiXCR, with one record for every CDR3 protein. This table holds 20,000 to 25,000 distinct CDR3 sequences, 4.5% to 5.5% found once. The specimen comprised PBMCs, sampled at surgery. The receptors were gathered from a male donor with early-stage non-small cell lung cancer. Both conserved end residues are part of each CDR3. D genes are given only for firm matches. A row's size may be missing; if present it is once, few, many or a size class.

>17|.|TRBV19|TRBJ2-6|.
TGTGCCAGTAGTTCCCGCGGCAGGGCCTCTGGGGCCAACGTCCTGACTTTC
CASSSRGRASGANVLTF
>16|.|TRBV6-1|TRBJ2-1|many
TGTGCCAGCACGGGGTATGACTTCCCGTCCTACAATGAGCAGTTCTTC
CASTGYDFPSYNEQFF
>11|.|TRBV7-9|TRBJ1-4|medium-sized
TGTGCCAGCAGCCCAAATGAAAAACTGTTTTTT
CASSPNEKLFF
>16|TRBD1|TRBV7-9|TRBJ1-1|many
TGTGCCAGCAGCTCCTCCGGGACAGGGAGGGTAACTGAAGCTTTCTTT
CASSSSGTGRVTEAFF
>13|.|TRBV20-1|TRBJ2-5|many
TGCAGTGCTAGAAGGGCAGGGATGGAGACCCAGTACTTC
CSARRAGMETQYF
>13|.|TRBV5-1|TRBJ1-6|many
TGCGCCAGCAGCCCCAACGGTAATTCACCCCTCCACTTT
CASSPNGNSPLHF
>15|.|TRBV6-5|TRBJ2-7|.
TGTGCCAGCAGTTACTCTAGCGGAATTGCCTACGAGCAGTACTTC
CASSYSSGIAYEQYF
>13|TRBD1|TRBV7-7|TRBJ2-2|many
TGTGCCTGGGGGACAGTGAACACCGGGGAGCTGTTTTTT
CAWGTVNTGELFF
>12|.|TRBV5-6|TRBJ1-2|many
TGTGCCAGCAGCTTTATTAACTATGGCTACACCTTC
CASSFINYGYTF
>13|.|TRBV12-3/TRBV12-4|TRBJ1-2|many
TGTGCCAGCAGGCCTAGTGTCAACTATGGCTACACCTTC
CASRPSVNYGYTF
>15|.|TRBV29-1|TRBJ2-3|many
TGCAGCGTTGTCTCGGCGGGACGGAGCACAGATACGCAGTATTTT
CSVVSAGRSTDTQYF
>14|.|TRBV5-1|TRBJ1-2|.
TGCGCCAGCAGCTTTACAGGACGGAGTTATGGCTACACCTTC
CASSFTGRSYGYTF
>16|.|TRBV9|TRBJ2-6|few
TGTGCCAGCAGCTCTTCACGAAACTCTGGGGCCAACGTCCTGACTTTC
CASSSSRNSGANVLTF
>16|TRBD2|TRBV5-1|TRBJ2-3|many
TGCGCCAGCAGCTTTACTAGCGACCCTAGCACAGATACGCAGTATTTT
CASSFTSDPSTDTQYF
>13|TRBD1|TRBV12-3/TRBV12-4|TRBJ2-1|many
TGTGCCAGCAGAGCTGGACAGGGCCATGAGCAGTTCTTC
CASRAGQGHEQFF
>14|TRBD1|TRBV6-5|TRBJ1-1|many
TGTGCCAGCAGTTTCCAGGGGGCGAACACTGAAGCTTTCTTT
CASSFQGANTEAFF
>14|.|TRBV20-1|TRBJ1-3|many
TGCAGTGCTAGGAGTCAGGTGGCTGGAAACACCATATATTTT
CSARSQVAGNTIYF
>14|.|TRBV15|TRBJ2-3|many
TGTGCCACCAGCAGAGCCTACAGCACAGATACGCAGTATTTT
CATSRAYSTDTQYF
>15|TRBD2|TRBV20-1|TRBJ2-3|many
TGCAGTGCTAGGTCGCGGGAGGGAAGCACAGATACGCAGTATTTT
CSARSREGSTDTQYF
>13|.|TRBV7-9|TRBJ2-7|many
TGTGCCAGCAGCTTGACCACGTCTTCCGAGCAGTACTTC
CASSLTTSSEQYF
>14|.|TRBV10-3|TRBJ2-4|medium-sized
TGTGCCATCAGTGACAGCTCCGGAGGAAACATTCAGTACTTC
CAISDSSGGNIQYF
>16|.|TRBV3-1|TRBJ1-3|few
TGTGCCAGCAGTCTTTCCGGCGGATTGCCCGGAAACACCATATATTTT
CASSLSGGLPGNTIYF
>15|.|TRBV7-9|TRBJ1-4|.
TGTGCCAGCAGCCCAGGCGGGGGCGAGGATGAAAAACTGTTTTTT
CASSPGGGEDEKLFF
>14|.|TRBV10-3|TRBJ1-1|many
TGTGCCATCAGTGGTGGAGGAGGGAACACTGAAGCTTTCTTT
CAISGGGGNTEAFF
>12|TRBD1|TRBV6-6|TRBJ1-1|.
TGTGCCAGCAGTTGGGACAGGGCTGAAGCTTTCTTT
CASSWDRAEAFF
>12|.|TRBV18|TRBJ2-5|many
TGTGCCAGCTCCGTAGGACAAGAGACCCAGTACTTC
CASSVGQETQYF
>14|TRBD1|TRBV28|TRBJ1-3|.
TGTGCCAGCAGTTTGGGACAGTCTGGAAACACCATATATTTT
CASSLGQSGNTIYF
>13|.|TRBV20-1|TRBJ2-1|.
TGCAGTGCTAGGCCGGCTAGAGTCAATGAGCAGTTCTTC
CSARPARVNEQFF
>17|TRBD2|TRBV6-5|TRBJ2-1|.
TGTGCCAGCAGTTACTCTACAGCGGGACCGCAACGAAATGAGCAGTTCTTC
CASSYSTAGPQRNEQFF
>15|.|TRBV7-8|TRBJ1-1|medium-sized
TGTGCCAGCAGCTTAGGATCTCTAGATAACACTGAAGCTTTCTTT
CASSLGSLDNTEAFF
>16|TRBD1|TRBV7-3|TRBJ1-1|many
TGTGCCAGCAGCCCTAGGGGGCCAGGGGGAGATGTTGGAGCTTTCTTT
CASSPRGPGGDVGAFF
>16|TRBD2|TRBV5-1|TRBJ2-7|many
TGCGCCAGCAGCTTGGGTAGTGTAGCGGGAGCCTACGAGCAGTACTTC
CASSLGSVAGAYEQYF
>18|TRBD2|TRBV4-3|TRBJ2-1|many
TGCGCCAGCAGCCAAGATTGGGCGGGGGGCGCCGGTTACAATGAGCAGTTCTTC
CASSQDWAGGAGYNEQFF
>16|TRBD1|TRBV7-9|TRBJ2-3|many
TGTGCCAGCAGGGGACGACAGGGTTTGGGCACAGATACGCAGTATTTT
CASRGRQGLGTDTQYF
>15|TRBD1|TRBV29-1|TRBJ2-5|many
TGCAGCGTTGTCTTTGTTCGGACAGGGAGGAAGACCCAGTACTTC
CSVVFVRTGRKTQYF